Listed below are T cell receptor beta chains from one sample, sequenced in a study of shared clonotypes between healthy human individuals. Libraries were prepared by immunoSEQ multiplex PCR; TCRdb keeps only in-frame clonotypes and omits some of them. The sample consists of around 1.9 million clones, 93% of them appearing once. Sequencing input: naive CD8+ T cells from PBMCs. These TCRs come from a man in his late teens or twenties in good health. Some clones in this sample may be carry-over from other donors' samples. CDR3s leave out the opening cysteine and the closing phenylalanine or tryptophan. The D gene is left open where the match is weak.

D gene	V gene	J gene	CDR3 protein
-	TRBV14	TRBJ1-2	ASSPLEGYT
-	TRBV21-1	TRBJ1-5	ASSKEETHQPQH
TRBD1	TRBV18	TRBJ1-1	ASSDDRGAPNTEAF
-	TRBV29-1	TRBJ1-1	SVDPPGGSFPEAF
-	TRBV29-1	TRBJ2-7	SVGASSYEQY
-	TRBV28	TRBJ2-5	ASSPASPQY
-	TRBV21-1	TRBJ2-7	ASSKDHYEQY
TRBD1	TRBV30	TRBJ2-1	AWSPQQGHEQF
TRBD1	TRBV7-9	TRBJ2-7	ASSFDTGGAFEQY
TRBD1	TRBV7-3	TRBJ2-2	ASSPTGLNTGELF
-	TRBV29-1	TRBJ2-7	SVEDPVTYEQY
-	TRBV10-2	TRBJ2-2	AGRGNENTGELF
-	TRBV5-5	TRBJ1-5	ASYGGGANQPQH
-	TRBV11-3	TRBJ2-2	ASSLGYESPGAGELF
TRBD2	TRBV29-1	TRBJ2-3	SVEFRAGGTGNTDTQY
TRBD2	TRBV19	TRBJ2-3	ASSMYGLVESGRGGTQY
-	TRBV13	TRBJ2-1	ASSSRVYNEQF
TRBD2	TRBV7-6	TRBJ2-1	ASSLGTSGGWGEQF
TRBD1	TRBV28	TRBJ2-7	ASSLWAGGYEQY
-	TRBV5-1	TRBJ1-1	ASSSPDPKLDTEAF
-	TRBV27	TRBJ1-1	ASSFSPANTEAF
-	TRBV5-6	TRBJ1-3	ASSLDSGNTIY
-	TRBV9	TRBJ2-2	ASSANTGIHTGELF
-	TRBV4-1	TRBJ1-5	ASSPDRGFHQPQH
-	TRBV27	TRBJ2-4	ASTGKLAKNIQY
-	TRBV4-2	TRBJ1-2	ASSRPPGEGNYT
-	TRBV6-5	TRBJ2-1	ASSSDLFPRF
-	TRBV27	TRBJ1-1	ASSLVSPVHTEAF
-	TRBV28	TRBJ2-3	ASSVRTLLNTDTQY
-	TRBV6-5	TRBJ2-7	ASSTATYEQY
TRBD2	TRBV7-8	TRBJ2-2	ASSFRAGGPFLGELF
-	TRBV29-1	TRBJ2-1	SAKPGHLFNEQF
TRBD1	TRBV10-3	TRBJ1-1	AISESRQGTEAF
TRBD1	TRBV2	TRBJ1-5	ASSEAGTALSQPQH
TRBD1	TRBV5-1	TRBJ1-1	ASSLGQGFATEAF
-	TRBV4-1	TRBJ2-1	ASSQDWRTGENEQF